One T cell receptor beta chain is described in this entry. Its antigen is still unknown. No base quality information exists; no much larger clone differs at one position. The protocol used for the library was the immunoSEQ multiplex PCR assay. A mixture of 60 forward primers for TCR Vbeta segments and 13 reverse primers for TCR Jbeta segments was used in the multiplex PCR. The CDR3 region of rearranged TCR beta genes was amplified from genomic DNA by a multiplex PCR assay. Amplified TCR beta libraries were sequenced as 87-base-pair reads on the Illumina HiSeq System. The authors processed their data as follows. Across the 670 or so repertoires, a later analysis counted approximately 83 million unique TCR beta chains, some 11 million of which were shared by at least two donors. To remove PCR and sequencing errors, raw reads were error-corrected and collapsed into unique sequences using a nearest-neighbor algorithm that merged closely related sequences. V, D and J gene segments were assigned by aligning CDR3 sequences to IMGT reference sequences. For a sequence to be retained, a match of at least six nucleotides was required to both a V gene segment and a J gene segment. A rearrangement counted as productive if the CDR3 had no stop codons and remained in frame with V and J, and every other rearrangement counted as non-productive. CDR3 was defined according to IMGT convention as the region running from the second conserved V-encoded cysteine to the conserved J-encoded phenylalanine. In an earlier analysis of around 570 of the donors, sequences lacking an unambiguous match to a single V gene segment were excluded. In an earlier analysis of 450 to 700 of the donors, V segments were called functional above 56.7% productive rearrangements and were called segregating when the between-donor standard deviation exceeded 5%. A statistical classification framework was built for diagnosing cytomegalovirus status from the catalog of TCR beta chain sequences. V and J gene assignment, in a later analysis, came from comparing TCR nucleotide sequences with IMGT/GENE-DB human TR gene sequences. The TCRdist pipeline was used in a later analysis to assign CDR3 sequences and most-parsimonious VDJ recombination scenarios. In a later analysis, every TCR beta chain was defined by the combination of its CDR3 amino acid sequence and its V-gene family, and reads without a unique V-gene family were dropped. In a later analysis, fewer than 600 highly shared, low-generation-probability nucleotide sequences were removed to address suspected cross-contamination and a sequencing artifact. For each public chain, a later analysis derived a clonal expansion index from normalized ranks of inferred template counts within each repertoire. In a later analysis, generation probabilities were computed with a VDJ recombination model fitted to out-of-frame rearrangements, and the resulting probabilities were checked against IGoR. In a later analysis, TCR-TCR, TCR-HLA and TCR-CMV co-occurrence was scored with hypergeometric tests, and a repertoire-size bias correction was applied to TCR pairs. A later analysis estimated false discovery rates by permuting HLA or CMV assignments 20 times. A later analysis grouped co-occurring TCRs with DBSCAN, adding TCRdist sequence similarity when clustering within HLA-allele-positive subsets. For co-occurrence clustering, repertoires with fewer than 30,000 or more than 120,000 public chains were excluded, along with about five repertoires with anomalous nucleotide sharing. In TCRdb, the immuneACCESS table is reduced to in-frame sequences with V and J assigned. These tables do not hold every clone; where another copy was compared, an unresolved V gene accounts for under half, and the others remain unexplained. For V, J and clone size, that table is used; D and trimming come from the DNA. The sample records roughly 100,000 clones, approximately 77% of which are singletons. 4.9% of the sample rests with the top ten.

V lost 1 base and J lost 0 bases, and the count of bases not matched to a germline gene is 5. The CDR1 and CDR2 encoded by the germline V gene (reference sequence) are SGHNT and YYREEE. The CDR3, cysteine through phenylalanine, is 18 amino acids long. CDR3 DNA only is kept here, 54 bases in frame from base 1. The cohort was made up of 500 to 850 healthy bone marrow donors. At the time of sampling, every cohort member was nominally healthy, though immune exposures that went unrecorded were likely present. The donor tested CMV seronegative, placing the donor among the 350 to 400 seronegative members of the cohort. A peripheral blood sample was collected from each donor, and TCR beta sequencing was performed on peripheral blood mononuclear cells. Genomic DNA extraction from the blood cell samples was performed with the Qiagen DNeasy Blood Extraction Kit. The sample comes from a study of cytomegalovirus exposure and HLA in healthy donors (dated by TCRdb to about 2017). For the study in its entirety: In an earlier analysis of 587 of the donors, 276 Gb of sequence data and about 110 million unique TCR beta sequences from approximately 180 million T cells were reported. About 300 gigabases of sequencing data and tens of millions of unique TCR sequences were included in an early release covering around 650 HLA-typed donors. Of the approximately 400 genotyped donors, 75% to 85% were placed in the genetic ancestry cluster associated with self-reported Caucasian donors. The study was designed to test whether signatures of past pathogen exposure could be identified by cataloging public T cell receptors. The study used immunosequencing to profile the T cell repertoires of 666 subjects and linked those repertoires to cytomegalovirus serostatus. Besides the first cohort of roughly 640 subjects, a separate validation cohort made up of over 100 different subjects was used. The study combined high-throughput TCR immunosequencing, statistical association of individual TCRs with disease status, and machine learning to predict cytomegalovirus infection status. To study patterns of TCR occurrence, a later analysis re-analyzed previously published TCR beta repertoires from 700 or so donors and added high-resolution HLA genotyping. The later analysis used no new phenotypic data to find candidate immune exposures, relying instead on TCR beta sequences and their occurrence across donors. To decide whether each TCR beta V gene segment behaved as functional or pseudogenic, an earlier analysis of nearly 600 of the donors relied on high-throughput TCR beta sequencing. Alongside the repertoire data, information on donor age, sex, ethnicity and CMV serostatus was compiled. In a later genetic analysis, genome-wide SNP genotypes for about 65% of the roughly 670 donors were used, and that subset was treated as a discovery cohort. Every discovery cohort repertoire had been produced on one sequencing platform. HLA typing covered class I and class II loci at four-digit resolution. Typing coverage differed by locus: A, B, C, DRB1 and DQB1 were typed in roughly 620-630 donors, DQA1 in 500 to 550, DPA1 in over 600, and DPB1 in around 440. Four to six DR-DQ haplotypes were handled as single units for association and clustering because linkage in the cohort was strong. Across some 400 genotyped donors of the cohort, an average of about 240,000 unique TCR beta nucleotide sequences per donor were sequenced, and roughly a sixth of those sequences were non-productive. Beyond this particular receptor, the publication reports: A few of the identified cytomegalovirus-associated TCR beta chains were confirmed in vitro to be specific for cytomegalovirus antigens. The authors suggested that the approach could potentially be extended to other disease states and immunological phenotypes. A later analysis found that most CMV-associated TCR beta chains appeared HLA-restricted, with HLA associations seemingly driven largely by CMV exposure. While some public TCRs were present in many individuals, most TCR sequences turned up only very rarely across donors. A further reported finding was that TCR beta sequences accurately predicted the HLA-A and HLA-B alleles for most subjects in the first cohort. In a later analysis, the rate of TCR association differed among HLA loci, with DRB1 alleles having the most associated TCRs and HLA-C alleles having the fewest. A cluster of highly shared sequence variants was judged likely to represent a technical artifact of the sequencing pipeline. The study gave a list of some 150 TCR beta chains associated with cytomegalovirus. In a later analysis, HLA-associated TCR beta chains showed more clonal expansion and lower generation probabilities than non-associated chains that were equally common. According to a later analysis, parvovirus B19, influenza, CMV and Epstein-Barr virus appeared linked to several top co-occurrence clusters. The only immune exposure information available for the cohort was CMV serostatus. Some IMGT-functional V segments, including TRBV6-2 and TRBV6-3, could not be told apart with the 87-base-pair reads, so those segments were excluded. When HLA alleles, especially DR and DQ, strongly co-occurred, attributing TCR associations to individual alleles was difficult. In both the original and validation cohorts, the classifier was reported to diagnose cytomegalovirus status with high specificity and sensitivity. In a later genetic analysis, a missense DCLRE1C variant was associated with V-gene and J-gene trimming of TCR beta chains, and the association was replicated in an independent cohort. Specific HLA alleles were associated with roughly 17,000 TCR beta sequences at a false discovery rate of 0.05 in a later analysis. Linkage disequilibrium might explain the correlated functional status among segregating V segments, but an unknown experimental factor could not be excluded. Approximately 18 rarely observed V segments, including chromosome 9 orphons, were excluded from the earlier analysis of a few hundred of the donors because counts were too low. Only TCR beta chains were sequenced in this cohort, and the absence of alpha or paired-chain data limited detectable features. The presence/absence analyses assumed that sequencing depth was roughly uniform across donors, and that assumption may not be true. HLA typing was unavailable for some donors at each locus, so association tests used only the typed subset. A later genetic analysis reported fewer N-insertions in productive TCRs among donors in an Asian-associated ancestry cluster than the approximately 700-donor mean. In an earlier analysis of fewer than 750 of the donors, most TCR beta V segments were observed in productive rearrangements about 90% or about 30% of the time, broadly matching IMGT annotations.

This receptor was taken from a woman between 40 and 55 years old in good health and CMV-seronegative. The chain is encoded by TRBV5-4 joined to TRBJ2-6; a stretch of 9 junction bases matches TRBD2. Sequenced sample: PBMCs. The CDR3 sequence is CASSLPLAGNSGANVLTF. The nucleotides read TGTGCCAGCAGCTTGCCGCTAGCGGGGAACTCTGGGGCCAACGTCCTGACTTTC.